The text below deals with one TCR beta chain. The time point here: cycle 4 day 1 (C4D1), after about 6 weeks of nivolumab. Each of the patients experienced relapse following autologous stem cell transplantation, and their brentuximab vedotin exposure differed. The data derive from a study of PD-1 blockade in classical Hodgkin lymphoma. Clones were sequenced by immunoSEQ multiplex PCR, and TCRdb holds only the in-frame ones, with some missing. The data hold tens of thousands of clones, with 83% observed a single time. The source was peripheral blood mononuclear cells (PBMCs), collected before the fourth cycle of nivolumab. The sequence derives from a human donor with classical Hodgkin lymphoma.

For the CDR3, the DNA is TGTGCCAGTAGTGCGGCGGGAGGGCCTTACGAGCAGTACTTC. It codes for CASSAAGGPYEQYF. The chain recombines TRBV19 with TRBJ2-7; 9 positions agree with TRBD2. This CDR3 has 14 amino acids. Germline trimming cut 5 bases from V and 4 bases from J; bases unmatched to any gene: 6. Germline V lookup: CDR1 LNHDA, CDR2 SQIVND (reference sequence).